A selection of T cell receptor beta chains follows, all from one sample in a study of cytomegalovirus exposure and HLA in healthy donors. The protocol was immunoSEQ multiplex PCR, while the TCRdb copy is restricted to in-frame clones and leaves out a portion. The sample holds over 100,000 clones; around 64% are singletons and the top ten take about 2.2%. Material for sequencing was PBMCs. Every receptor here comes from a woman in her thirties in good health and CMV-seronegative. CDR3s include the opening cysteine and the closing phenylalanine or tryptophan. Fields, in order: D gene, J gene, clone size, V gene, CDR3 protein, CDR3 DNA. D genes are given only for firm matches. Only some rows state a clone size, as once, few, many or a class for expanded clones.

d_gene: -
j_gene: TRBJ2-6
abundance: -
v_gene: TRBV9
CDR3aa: CASSPRAGAGANVLTF
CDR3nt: TGTGCCAGCAGCCCCCGGGCAGGGGCTGGGGCCAACGTCCTGACTTTC

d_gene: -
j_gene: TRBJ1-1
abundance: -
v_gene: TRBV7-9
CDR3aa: CASSLAWGGPMNTEAFF
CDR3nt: TGTGCCAGCAGCTTAGCCTGGGGAGGTCCCATGAACACTGAAGCTTTCTTT

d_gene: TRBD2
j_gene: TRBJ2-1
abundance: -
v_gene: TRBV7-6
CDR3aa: CASSRGGGAEQFF
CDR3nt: TGTGCCAGCAGCAGAGGCGGGGGGGCTGAGCAGTTCTTC

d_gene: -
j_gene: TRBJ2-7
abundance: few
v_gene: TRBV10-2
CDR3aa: CASSGSSKDSDYTYEQYF
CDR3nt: TGCGCCAGCAGTGGAAGTTCCAAGGACAGCGACTATACCTACGAGCAGTACTTC

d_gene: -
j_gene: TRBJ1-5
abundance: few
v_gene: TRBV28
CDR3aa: CASSLPSSADGISNQPQHF
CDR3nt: TGTGCCAGCAGTTTGCCCAGTAGCGCAGACGGGATTAGCAATCAGCCCCAGCATTTT

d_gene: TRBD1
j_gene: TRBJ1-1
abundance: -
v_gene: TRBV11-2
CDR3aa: CASSLLQGGVAEAFF
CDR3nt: TGTGCCAGCAGCTTACTACAGGGGGGTGTGGCTGAAGCTTTCTTT

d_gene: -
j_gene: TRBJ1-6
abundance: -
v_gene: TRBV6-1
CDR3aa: CASSPGLINSPLHF
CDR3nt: TGTGCCAGCAGTCCTGGACTCATAAATTCACCCCTCCACTTT

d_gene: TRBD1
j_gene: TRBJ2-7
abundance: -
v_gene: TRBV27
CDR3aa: CASRPGQGANEQYF
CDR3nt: TGTGCCAGCAGACCTGGTCAGGGGGCTAACGAGCAGTACTTC

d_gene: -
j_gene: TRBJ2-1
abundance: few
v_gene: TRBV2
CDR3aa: CASRLTPLGEQFF
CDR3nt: TGTGCCAGCAGATTGACTCCCCTCGGTGAGCAGTTCTTC

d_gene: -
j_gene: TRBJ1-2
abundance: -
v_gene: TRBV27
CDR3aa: CATSIGGGDYGYTF
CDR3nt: TGTGCCACCTCCATAGGGGGGGGTGACTATGGCTACACCTTC

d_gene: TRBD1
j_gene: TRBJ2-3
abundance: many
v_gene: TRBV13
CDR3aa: CASSLEGAGDTQYF
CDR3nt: TGTGCCAGCAGCTTAGAGGGGGCAGGAGATACGCAGTATTTT

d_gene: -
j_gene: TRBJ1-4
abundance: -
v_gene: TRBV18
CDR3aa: CASSPGSISSEKLFF
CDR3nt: TGTGCCAGCTCACCAGGGAGTATTTCTAGTGAAAAACTGTTTTTT

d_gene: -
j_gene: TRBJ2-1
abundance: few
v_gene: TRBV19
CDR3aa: CASSIGLVRWGEQFF
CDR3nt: TGTGCCAGTAGTATAGGACTAGTGAGGTGGGGTGAGCAGTTCTTC

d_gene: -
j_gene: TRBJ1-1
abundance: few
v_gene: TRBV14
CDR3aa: CASSQGGRLNTEAFF
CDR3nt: TGTGCCAGCAGCCAAGGCGGCCGACTGAACACTGAAGCTTTCTTT

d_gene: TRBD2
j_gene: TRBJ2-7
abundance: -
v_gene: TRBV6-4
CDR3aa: CASSEVAGASSYEQYF
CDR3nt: TGTGCCAGCAGTGAGGTAGCGGGAGCCTCCTCCTACGAGCAGTACTTC

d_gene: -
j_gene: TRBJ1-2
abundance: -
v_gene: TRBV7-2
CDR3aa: CASSSTGHIGYTF
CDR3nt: TGTGCCAGCAGCTCAACGGGACATATCGGCTACACCTTC

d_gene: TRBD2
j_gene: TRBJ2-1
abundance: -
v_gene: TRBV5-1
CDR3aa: CASSEGLAGYYNEQFF
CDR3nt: TGCGCCAGCAGCGAGGGACTAGCGGGTTATTACAATGAGCAGTTCTTC

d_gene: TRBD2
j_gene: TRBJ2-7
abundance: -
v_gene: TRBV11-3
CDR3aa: CASSLDREGEQYF
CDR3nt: TGTGCCAGCAGCTTAGACAGGGAGGGCGAGCAGTACTTC

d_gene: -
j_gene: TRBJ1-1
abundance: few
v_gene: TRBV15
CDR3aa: CATSRAQGEAFF
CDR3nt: TGTGCCACCAGCAGAGCACAGGGTGAAGCTTTCTTT

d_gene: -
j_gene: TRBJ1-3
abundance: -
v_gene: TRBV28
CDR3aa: CASSLWQKNTIYF
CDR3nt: TGTGCCAGCAGTTTGTGGCAGAAGAACACCATATATTTT

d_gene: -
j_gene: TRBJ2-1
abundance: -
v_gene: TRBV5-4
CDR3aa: CASSLILGVWHEQFF
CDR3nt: TGTGCCAGCAGCTTGATCCTAGGTGTTTGGCATGAGCAGTTCTTC

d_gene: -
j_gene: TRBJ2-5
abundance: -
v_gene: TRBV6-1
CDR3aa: CASSESRRGETQYF
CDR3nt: TGTGCCAGCAGTGAATCGAGGCGGGGAGAGACCCAGTACTTC

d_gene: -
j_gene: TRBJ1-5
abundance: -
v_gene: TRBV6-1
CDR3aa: CASSGEALQPQHF
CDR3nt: TGTGCCAGCAGCGGGGAAGCGCTTCAGCCCCAGCATTTT

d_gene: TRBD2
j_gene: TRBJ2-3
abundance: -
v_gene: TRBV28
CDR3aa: CASSSNHLAGGPRTDTQYF
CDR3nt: TGTGCCAGCAGTTCAAATCATTTAGCGGGAGGGCCCCGCACAGATACGCAGTATTTT

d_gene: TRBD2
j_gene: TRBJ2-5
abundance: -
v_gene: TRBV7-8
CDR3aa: CASSRGLAGAYVGTQYF
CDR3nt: TGTGCCAGCAGCCGCGGACTAGCGGGAGCGTACGTCGGGACCCAGTACTTC

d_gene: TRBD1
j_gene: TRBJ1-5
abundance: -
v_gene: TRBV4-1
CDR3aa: CASSPRDRSNQPQHF
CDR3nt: TGCGCCAGCAGCCCCCGGGACAGGAGTAATCAGCCCCAGCATTTT

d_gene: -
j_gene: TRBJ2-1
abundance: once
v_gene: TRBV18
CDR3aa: CASSPGSGTYNEQFF
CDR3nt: TGTGCCAGCTCACCCGGGAGCGGAACCTACAATGAGCAGTTCTTC

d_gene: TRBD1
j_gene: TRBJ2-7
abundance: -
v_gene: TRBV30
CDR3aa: CAWRGQGVSSYEQYF
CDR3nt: TGTGCCTGGAGGGGACAGGGGGTTAGCTCCTACGAGCAGTACTTC

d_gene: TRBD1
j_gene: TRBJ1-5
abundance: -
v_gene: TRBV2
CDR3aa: CASSPDRGLLQPQHF
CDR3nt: TGTGCCAGCAGCCCAGACAGGGGGCTTTTGCAGCCCCAGCATTTT

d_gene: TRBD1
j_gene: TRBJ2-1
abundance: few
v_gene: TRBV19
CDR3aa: CASNTGGSYNEQFF
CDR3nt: TGTGCCAGTAATACAGGGGGCTCCTACAATGAGCAGTTCTTC

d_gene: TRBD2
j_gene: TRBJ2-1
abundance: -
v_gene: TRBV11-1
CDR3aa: CASSLRATSGSYNEQFF
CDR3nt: TGTGCCAGCAGCTTAAGGGCGACTAGCGGGAGTTACAATGAGCAGTTCTTC

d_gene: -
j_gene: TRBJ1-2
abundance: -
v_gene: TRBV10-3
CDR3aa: CAISSLLPGKGYGYTF
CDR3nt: TGTGCCATCAGTTCCCTTCTGCCAGGAAAAGGCTATGGCTACACCTTC

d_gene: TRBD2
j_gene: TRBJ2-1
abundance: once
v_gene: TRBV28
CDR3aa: CASSFIGTSRTRFF
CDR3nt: TGTGCCAGCAGTTTCATAGGGACTAGCCGTACACGGTTCTTC

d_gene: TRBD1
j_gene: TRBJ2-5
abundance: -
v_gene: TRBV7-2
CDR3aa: CASSTAPTGAETQYF
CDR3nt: TGTGCCAGCAGCACCGCCCCAACAGGGGCAGAGACCCAGTACTTC

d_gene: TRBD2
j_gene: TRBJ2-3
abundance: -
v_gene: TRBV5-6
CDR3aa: CASSVLAGDTDTQYF
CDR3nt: TGTGCCAGCAGTGTCCTAGCGGGAGATACAGATACGCAGTATTTT

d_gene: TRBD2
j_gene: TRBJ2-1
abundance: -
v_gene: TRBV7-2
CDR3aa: CASSLLAGTNYNEQFF
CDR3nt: TGTGCCAGCAGCTTACTAGCGGGTACGAACTACAATGAGCAGTTCTTC

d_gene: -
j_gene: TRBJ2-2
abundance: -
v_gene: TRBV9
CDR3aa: CASSVAFRELFF
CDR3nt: TGTGCCAGCAGCGTAGCTTTCCGGGAGCTGTTTTTT

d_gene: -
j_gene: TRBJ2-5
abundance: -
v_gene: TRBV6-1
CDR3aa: CASSRHRVEETQYF
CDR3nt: TGTGCCAGCAGTAGGCACAGGGTAGAAGAGACCCAGTACTTC

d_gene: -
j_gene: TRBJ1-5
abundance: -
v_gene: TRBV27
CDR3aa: CASSLYPGDQPQHF
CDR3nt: TGTGCCAGCAGTTTATACCCGGGGGATCAGCCCCAGCATTTT

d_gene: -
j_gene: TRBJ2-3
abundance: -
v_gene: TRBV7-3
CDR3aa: CASSLTGPDTQYF
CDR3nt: TGTGCCAGCAGCTTAACGGGCCCAGATACGCAGTATTTT

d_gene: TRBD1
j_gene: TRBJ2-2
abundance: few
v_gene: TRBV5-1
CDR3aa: CASSLGQGGMIGELFF
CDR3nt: TGCGCCAGCAGCCTTGGACAGGGGGGAATGATCGGGGAGCTGTTTTTT

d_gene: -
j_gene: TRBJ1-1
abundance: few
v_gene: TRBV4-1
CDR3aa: CASSPMIWTVGVNTEAFF
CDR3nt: TGCGCCAGCAGCCCGATGATTTGGACAGTGGGGGTGAACACTGAAGCTTTCTTT

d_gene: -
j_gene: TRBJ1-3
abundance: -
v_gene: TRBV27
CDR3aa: CASISQSPYTIYF
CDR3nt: TGTGCCAGCATATCACAGTCCCCGTACACCATATATTTT

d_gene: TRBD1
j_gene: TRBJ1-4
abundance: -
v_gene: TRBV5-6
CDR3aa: CASSSTQGAREKLFF
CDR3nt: TGTGCCAGCAGCTCAACCCAGGGGGCGCGTGAAAAACTGTTTTTT

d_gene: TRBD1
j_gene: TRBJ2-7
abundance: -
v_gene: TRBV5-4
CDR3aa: CASNIQYRGTGDYEQYF
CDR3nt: TGTGCCAGCAACATTCAATATCGGGGGACAGGGGATTACGAGCAGTACTTC

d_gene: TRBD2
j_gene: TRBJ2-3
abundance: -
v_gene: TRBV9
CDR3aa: CASSVGQGATSGRVSRTDTQYF
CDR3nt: TGTGCCAGCAGCGTCGGGCAGGGGGCAACTAGCGGGAGGGTATCTCGCACAGATACGCAGTATTTT

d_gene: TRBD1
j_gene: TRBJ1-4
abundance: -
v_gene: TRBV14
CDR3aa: CASSQEGGREKLFF
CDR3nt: TGTGCCAGCAGCCAAGAAGGGGGCAGGGAAAAACTGTTTTTT

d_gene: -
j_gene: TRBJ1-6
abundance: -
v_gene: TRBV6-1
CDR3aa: CASSVGGRSPLHF
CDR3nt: TGTGCCAGCAGTGTCGGGGGTCGTTCACCCCTCCACTTT

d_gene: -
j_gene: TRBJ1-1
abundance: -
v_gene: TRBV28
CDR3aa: CASSFFQGYAFF
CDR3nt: TGTGCCAGCAGTTTCTTTCAGGGGTACGCTTTCTTT

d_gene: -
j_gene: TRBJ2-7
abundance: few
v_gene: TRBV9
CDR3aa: CASSVGGSYEQYF
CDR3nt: TGTGCCAGCAGCGTAGGCGGATCCTACGAGCAGTACTTC

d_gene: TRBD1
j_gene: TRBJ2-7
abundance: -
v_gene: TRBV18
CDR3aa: CASSPRDRGLIVDF
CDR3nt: TGTGCCAGCTCACCCCGGGACAGGGGGCTAATTGTGGACTTC

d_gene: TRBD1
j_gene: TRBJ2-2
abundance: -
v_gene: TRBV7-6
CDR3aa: CASSLGDRAHTGELFF
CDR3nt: TGTGCCAGCAGCTTAGGGGACAGGGCACACACCGGGGAGCTGTTTTTT

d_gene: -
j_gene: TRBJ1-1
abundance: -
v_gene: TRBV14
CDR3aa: CASSQLRLLNTEAFF
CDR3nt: TGTGCCAGCAGCCAACTCCGACTCTTGAACACTGAAGCTTTCTTT

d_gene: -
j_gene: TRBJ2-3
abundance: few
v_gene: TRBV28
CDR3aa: CASRTSTDTQYF
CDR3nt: TGTGCCAGCAGGACTAGTACAGATACGCAGTATTTT

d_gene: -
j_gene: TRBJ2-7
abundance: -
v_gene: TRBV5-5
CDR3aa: CASSLTGSYEQYF
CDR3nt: TGTGCCAGCAGCTTGACGGGCTCCTACGAGCAGTACTTC

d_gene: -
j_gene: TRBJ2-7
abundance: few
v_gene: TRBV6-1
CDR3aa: CASSERKGDYYEQYF
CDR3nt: TGTGCCAGCAGTGAACGAAAAGGGGATTACTACGAGCAGTACTTC

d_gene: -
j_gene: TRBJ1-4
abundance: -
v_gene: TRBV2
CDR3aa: CASSEPNSNEKLFF
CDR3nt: TGTGCCAGCAGTGAACCCAACAGTAATGAAAAACTGTTTTTT

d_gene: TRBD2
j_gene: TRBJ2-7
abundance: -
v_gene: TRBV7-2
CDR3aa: CASSLGGTSTREQYF
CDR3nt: TGTGCCAGCAGCTTAGGTGGGACTAGCACCCGCGAGCAGTACTTC

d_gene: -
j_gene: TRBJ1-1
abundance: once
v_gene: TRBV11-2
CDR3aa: CASSSDSNTEAFF
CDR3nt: TGTGCCAGCAGCTCGGACAGTAACACTGAAGCTTTCTTT